This T cell receptor beta chain was identified in a study of shared clonotypes between healthy human individuals. At the level of the study: There were three CD4 naive, three CD4 memory, two CD8 naive and one CD8 memory plates per donor.

CD45RO-negative CD8 cells positively selected for CCR7 made up the naive population, which excluded terminally differentiated effector memory CD45RA+ cells. This CDR3 is built from 16 residues. Trimming took 4 bases from V and 4 from J; bases not matched to a gene: 10. Looked up from germline, CDR1 is SGDLS and CDR2 is YYNGEE. An even split of each subset's genomic DNA across several immunoSEQ plates was performed. When replicate PCRs were run on sorted subsets, they used about 220 ng DNA, 30,000 to 35,000 T cell genomes. Repertoires were generated with immunoSEQ multiplex PCR, while TCRdb's copy carries only in-frame clones and drops some. The sample lists 1.5 million to 2.5 million clones, about 95% occurring once.

The sequenced material came from naive CD8+ T cells sorted from blood. J is TRBJ1-3 and V is TRBV9; the match to TRBD1 covers 8 bases. The TCR sequence derives from a young man in good health. DNA of the CDR3: TGTGCCAGCAGCCCACCGGACAGGGTCTACGGAAACACCATATATTTT. It specifies CASSPPDRVYGNTIYF.